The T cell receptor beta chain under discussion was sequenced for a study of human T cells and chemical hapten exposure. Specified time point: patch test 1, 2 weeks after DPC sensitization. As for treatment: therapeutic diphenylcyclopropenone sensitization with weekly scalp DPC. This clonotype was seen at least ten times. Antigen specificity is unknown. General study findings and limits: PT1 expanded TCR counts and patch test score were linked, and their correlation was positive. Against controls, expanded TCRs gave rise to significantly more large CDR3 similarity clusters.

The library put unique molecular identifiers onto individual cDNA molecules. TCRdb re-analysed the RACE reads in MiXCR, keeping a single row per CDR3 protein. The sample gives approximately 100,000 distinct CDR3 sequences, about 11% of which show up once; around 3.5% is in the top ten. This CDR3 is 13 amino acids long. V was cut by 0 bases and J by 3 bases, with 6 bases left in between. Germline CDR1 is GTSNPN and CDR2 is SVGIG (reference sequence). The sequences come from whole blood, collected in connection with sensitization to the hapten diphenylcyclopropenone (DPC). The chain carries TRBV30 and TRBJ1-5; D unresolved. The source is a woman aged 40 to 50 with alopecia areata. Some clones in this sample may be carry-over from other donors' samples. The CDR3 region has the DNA TGTGCCTGGAGTGTACAAGACAATCAGCCCCAGCATTTT. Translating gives CAWSVQDNQPQHF.